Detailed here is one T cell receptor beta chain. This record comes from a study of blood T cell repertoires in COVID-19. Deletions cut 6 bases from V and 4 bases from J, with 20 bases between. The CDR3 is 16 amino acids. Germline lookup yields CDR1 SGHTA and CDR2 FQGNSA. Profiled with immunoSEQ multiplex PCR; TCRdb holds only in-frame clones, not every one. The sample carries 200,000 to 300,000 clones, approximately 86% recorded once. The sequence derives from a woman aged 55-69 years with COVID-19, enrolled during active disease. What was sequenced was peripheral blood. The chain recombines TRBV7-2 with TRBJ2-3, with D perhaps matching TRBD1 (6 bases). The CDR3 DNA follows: TGTGCCAGCAGTGGGGTTCGAGGGGGAGCGTCAGATACGCAGTATTTT. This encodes CASSGVRGGASDTQYF.